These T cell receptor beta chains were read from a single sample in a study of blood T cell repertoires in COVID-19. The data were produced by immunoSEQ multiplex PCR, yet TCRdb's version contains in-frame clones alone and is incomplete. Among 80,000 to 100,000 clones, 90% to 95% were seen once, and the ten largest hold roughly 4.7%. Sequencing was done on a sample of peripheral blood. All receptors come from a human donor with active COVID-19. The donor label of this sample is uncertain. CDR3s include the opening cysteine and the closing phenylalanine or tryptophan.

CDR3 protein: CATQGTGVQPQHF
J gene: TRBJ1-5
V gene: TRBV28

CDR3 protein: CASSLATGVKETQYF
J gene: TRBJ2-5
V gene: TRBV13

CDR3 protein: CASSELGQGASQPQHF
J gene: TRBJ1-5
V gene: TRBV2

CDR3 protein: CASSKTPGMKQETQYF
J gene: TRBJ2-5
V gene: TRBV11-2

CDR3 protein: CASSVDRGEQYF
J gene: TRBJ2-7
V gene: TRBV9

CDR3 protein: CASSLTGSPLYNEQFF
J gene: TRBJ2-1
V gene: TRBV27

CDR3 protein: CASSRWTGATYEQYF
J gene: TRBJ2-7
V gene: TRBV7-2

CDR3 protein: CASSSTGGGLDTQYF
J gene: TRBJ2-3
V gene: TRBV11-1

CDR3 protein: CAIAENSNQPQHF
J gene: TRBJ1-5
V gene: TRBV10-3

CDR3 protein: CASAGGNEQYF
J gene: TRBJ2-7
V gene: TRBV5-4

CDR3 protein: CASSETPGGGYTF
J gene: TRBJ1-2
V gene: TRBV6-1

CDR3 protein: CASSPGQESNQPQHF
J gene: TRBJ1-5
V gene: TRBV7-9

CDR3 protein: CASSKQVPGANVLTF
J gene: TRBJ2-6
V gene: TRBV27

CDR3 protein: CASSSHWGSGRAMTYEQYF
J gene: TRBJ2-7
V gene: TRBV28

CDR3 protein: CASSQDVGGPYEQFF
J gene: TRBJ2-1
V gene: TRBV3-1/TRBV3-2

CDR3 protein: CASSAHSGTSYNEQFF
J gene: TRBJ2-1
V gene: TRBV5-4

CDR3 protein: CASSITGEGYEQYF
J gene: TRBJ2-7
V gene: TRBV19

CDR3 protein: CASSYSEGYETQYF
J gene: TRBJ2-5
V gene: TRBV6-5

CDR3 protein: CASGPQGETQYF
J gene: TRBJ2-5
V gene: TRBV12-5

CDR3 protein: CASSYSRDRQPQHF
J gene: TRBJ1-5
V gene: TRBV6-5

CDR3 protein: CASSQVTGTTGEKLFF
J gene: TRBJ1-4
V gene: TRBV3-1/TRBV3-2

CDR3 protein: CASSVESIGGREQYF
J gene: TRBJ2-7
V gene: TRBV9

CDR3 protein: CASRHWGLAATIEQFF
J gene: TRBJ2-1
V gene: TRBV11-2

CDR3 protein: CASSQGVNTEAFF
J gene: TRBJ1-1
V gene: TRBV2

CDR3 protein: CASTLAGFTDTQYF
J gene: TRBJ2-3
V gene: TRBV3-1/TRBV3-2

CDR3 protein: CASSRLGGLYNEQFF
J gene: TRBJ2-1
V gene: TRBV9

CDR3 protein: CASSFSNYGYTF
J gene: TRBJ1-2
V gene: TRBV12-3/TRBV12-4

CDR3 protein: CASSQGLPGHPNTEAFF
J gene: TRBJ1-1
V gene: TRBV3-1/TRBV3-2

CDR3 protein: CASSNRRTHKYTDTQYF
J gene: TRBJ2-3
V gene: TRBV21-1

CDR3 protein: CASSRPGTRGIDEQYF
J gene: TRBJ2-7
V gene: TRBV7-2

CDR3 protein: CASSRLARAEGYEQFF
J gene: TRBJ2-1
V gene: TRBV4-3

CDR3 protein: CASSSPGGGRPYEQYF
J gene: TRBJ2-7
V gene: TRBV28

CDR3 protein: CASSYLTGTGGESQPQHF
J gene: TRBJ1-5
V gene: TRBV6-2/TRBV6-3

CDR3 protein: CASSPNTMNTEAFF
J gene: TRBJ1-1
V gene: TRBV11-3

CDR3 protein: CASSPDGKGTGELFF
J gene: TRBJ2-2
V gene: TRBV7-9

CDR3 protein: CASSVVDTYTEAFF
J gene: TRBJ1-1
V gene: TRBV9

CDR3 protein: CASSITSAWVAGPSYNEQFF
J gene: TRBJ2-1
V gene: TRBV19

CDR3 protein: CASSYRGVTSNEQFF
J gene: TRBJ2-1
V gene: TRBV7-8

CDR3 protein: CATSQREGSSSYNEQFF
J gene: TRBJ2-1
V gene: TRBV24-1

CDR3 protein: CASSHTGFGETQYF
J gene: TRBJ2-5
V gene: TRBV7-9

CDR3 protein: CATIQGNDYNSPLHF
J gene: TRBJ1-6
V gene: TRBV24-1

CDR3 protein: CASSLYTDTQYF
J gene: TRBJ2-3
V gene: TRBV6-2/TRBV6-3

CDR3 protein: CASSLPTGYEAFF
J gene: TRBJ1-1
V gene: TRBV4-1

CDR3 protein: CASSFYRSSYEQYF
J gene: TRBJ2-7
V gene: TRBV7-9

CDR3 protein: CASSRQAANTGELFF
J gene: TRBJ2-2
V gene: TRBV5-1